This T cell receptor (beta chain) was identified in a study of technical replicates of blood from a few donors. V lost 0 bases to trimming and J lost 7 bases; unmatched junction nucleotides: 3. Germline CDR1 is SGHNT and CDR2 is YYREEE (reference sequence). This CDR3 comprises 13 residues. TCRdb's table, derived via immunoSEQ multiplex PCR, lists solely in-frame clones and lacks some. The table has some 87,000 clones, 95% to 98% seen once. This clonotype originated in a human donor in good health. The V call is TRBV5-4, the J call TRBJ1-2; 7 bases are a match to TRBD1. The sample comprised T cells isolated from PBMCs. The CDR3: CASSLEGAVGYTF. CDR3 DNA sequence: TGTGCCAGCAGCTTGGAGGGGGCCGTTGGCTACACCTTC.